This T cell receptor (beta chain) was captured in a study of T cell repertoires in aging, cancer and after chemotherapy. Study-wide background: Roughly 10 million TCR reads made up the full dataset.

Germline V lookup: CDR1 SEHNR, CDR2 FQNEAQ (reference sequence). The CDR3 extends over 14 amino acids. With 6 bases removed from V and 6 bases from J, the gap between germline ends came to 14 bases. Peripheral blood genomic DNA, not sorted cells or RNA, was the template. A mixed TRB-A/B primer pool amplified rearranged TRB by multiplex touch-down PCR. TCRdb processed the multiplex PCR reads anew with MiXCR; each CDR3 protein has one entry. The sample carries roughly 780 distinct CDR3 sequences, roughly 20% recorded once. Study-wide results and limits: Healthy donors lost TCR diversity with age mainly through richness, cancer patients through richness and evenness.

This clonotype rates as medium-sized. Antigen: not known. Sequenced material: blood. This receptor was identified in a human donor in good health. This chain uses TRBV7-9 with TRBJ2-2; D possibly corresponds to TRBD2 (6 bases). CDR3 DNA sequence: TGTGCCAGCAGTCCAAAGGGAGGTCCCGGGGAGCTGTTTTTT. Translating gives CASSPKGGPGELFF.